The T cell receptor (beta chain) described here comes from a study of beta chain features in type 1 diabetes. This clone was picked up one time. Its matching antigen is unknown. Blood was drawn once from each donor into heparinised tubes. The draws averaged around 110 mL. Points from the study as a whole: Shorter TCRB CDR3s, moderately but significantly so, were found in Type 1 diabetes patients in all four CD4+ subsets. Still unanswered here is whether HLA type influences TCRB rearrangement.

Expressed TCRB transcripts got sequenced, as all isolated RNA was reverse transcribed. Mean read depth for naive, central memory and regulatory T cell samples was approximately 3.57 million reads. The assay was immunoSEQ multiplex PCR, and TCRdb's table has in-frame clones only and misses some. The table records around 160,000 clones, 48% of them present only once. The receptor was derived from a man younger than 30 in good health. Input material: Tregs from blood.

CDR3 bases: TGTGCCACCGGGACAGGGCTCAATGAGCAGTTCTTC. This gives the protein CATGTGLNEQFF. V and J are TRBV10-3 and TRBJ2-1, with 9 bases matching TRBD1. Unmatched junction bases numbered 4, after V lost 10 bases and J lost 6 bases. Germline CDR1 ENHRY, CDR2 SYGVKD. CDR3 length: 12 residues.